Below are 11 T cell receptor beta chains sequenced from a single sample in a study of control samples from healthy donors and cancer patients. This table comes from immunoSEQ multiplex PCR, and its TCRdb copy is limited to in-frame clones, with some not included. The data hold about 98,000 clones, with almost 85% observed a single time. The sequencing input was blood. The origin of the receptors is a man between 60 and 75 years old in good health.

J is TRBJ1-4 and V is TRBV3-1 (or the pseudogene TRBV3-2); D not certain. Germline CDR1 LGHDT, CDR2 YNNKEL (reference sequence). Between the trimmed V and J ends, which lost 3 bases and 5 bases, there was a span of 10 bases. The CDR3 is 14 residues long. CDR3 protein: CASSQRKGNEKLFF. In DNA form, the CDR3 reads TGTGCCAGCAGCCAGAGGAAGGGAAATGAAAAACTGTTTTTT.

V usage is TRBV24-1 and J usage is TRBJ1-1, with TRBD1 as a possible D gene (6 bases). Germline V gene lookup returns CDR1 KGHDR and CDR2 SFDVKD. The CDR3 covers 15 residues. V was cut by 3 bases and J by 1 base, with 11 bases left in between. CDR3 sequence: CATSDPGQPNTEAFF. In DNA form, the CDR3 reads TGTGCCACCAGTGATCCCGGACAGCCGAACACTGAAGCTTTCTTT.

Only one count was recorded for this clone. The rearrangement uses TRBV6-5 and TRBJ2-4; D tentatively fits TRBD1 or TRBD2 (6 bases each). This CDR3 spans 14 amino acids. V lost 4 bases and J lost 5, with 12 bases in between. Germline loops: CDR1 MNHEY, CDR2 SVGAGI. The CDR3 spells CASSSPGAQNIQYF. DNA of the CDR3: TGTGCCAGCAGTTCCCCGGGGGCCCAAAACATTCAGTACTTC.

The V call is TRBV5-1, the J call TRBJ2-2; D unclear. There are 14 residues in the CDR3. The V gene lost 6 bases and the J gene lost 6 bases, with 15 bases spanning the gap. Germline V gene sequence: CDR1 SGHRS, CDR2 YFSETQ. The CDR3 DNA is TGCGCCAGCAATGTGGACGGGTTCGCCGGGGAGCTGTTTTTT. Translation: CASNVDGFAGELFF.

This clone was seen only once. The chain links TRBV6-4 to TRBJ1-2; the D is unclear. Germline loops: CDR1 MRHNA, CDR2 SNTAGT. Trimming cost V 2 bases and J 1 base, with 5 bases left between them. The CDR3 runs 13 residues. DNA for the CDR3: TGTGCCAGCAGTGACACGATTAACTATGGCTACACCTTC. Protein: CASSDTINYGYTF.

The chain has TRBV30 and TRBJ1-2, with 8 bases aligning to TRBD1. Germline lookup yields CDR1 GTSNPN and CDR2 SVGIG (reference sequence). J was trimmed by 7 bases and V by 3 bases; bases with no gene match: 4. CDR3 length: 12 amino acids. CDR3 nucleotide sequence: TGTGCCTGGAGCTATCAGGGGGCTGGCTACACCTTC. Protein sequence: CAWSYQGAGYTF.

The V gene is TRBV10-3, the J gene TRBJ1-2, with D unclear. The CDR3 has 14 amino acids. The ends were cut back, 6 bases at V and 4 bases at J, with 15 bases in the middle. Germline V gene lookup returns CDR1 ENHRY and CDR2 SYGVKD. CDR3 amino acids: CAIRSLPGTYGYTF. CDR3 DNA: TGTGCCATCAGAAGCCTGCCGGGTACCTATGGCTACACCTTC.

The genes are TRBV5-6 and TRBJ2-5; either TRBD1 or TRBD2 may supply D (5 bases each). The CDR3 is 13 amino acids. CDR1 SGHDT and CDR2 YYEEEE come from the germline V gene. The germline V and J ends were trimmed by 3 bases and 5 bases, with 11 bases remaining between them. In DNA, the CDR3 is TGTGCCAGCAGCTGGGGGACGCGGGAGACCCAGTACTTC. This codes for CASSWGTRETQYF.

The gene calls are TRBV6-1 and TRBJ2-5; TRBD1 is a possible D gene (5 bases). There are 13 residues in the CDR3. The V end was cut by 3 bases, the J end by 8 bases, with 13 bases between. Germline CDR1 MNHNS, CDR2 SASEGT. This CDR3 reads CASSEARWGTQYF. The CDR3 DNA reads TGTGCCAGCAGTGAGGCCAGGTGGGGCACCCAGTACTTC.

Comments on this clone: The same CDR3 can be traced to other DNA sequences in this sample. The chain has TRBV24-1 and TRBJ2-2, with a tentative D call TRBD1 (6 bases). Trimming removed 4 bases from V and 0 bases from J, with 11 bases in between. This CDR3 comprises 16 residues. The germline V gene encodes CDR1 KGHDR and CDR2 SFDVKD. This chain's CDR3 is CATSDPGDPNTGELFF. In DNA, the CDR3 is TGTGCCACCAGTGACCCAGGGGATCCGAACACCGGGGAGCTGTTTTTT.

This clone has more than one count but fewer than ten. V and J are TRBV5-6 and TRBJ2-6; D is unresolved. The V gene's germline CDR1 is SGHDT and CDR2 YYEEEE. CDR3 size: 13 residues. V was clipped by 5 bases and J by 0 bases, with 3 bases between them. CDR3 loop: CASRGSGANVLTF. CDR3 sequence (DNA): TGTGCCAGCAGAGGCTCTGGGGCCAACGTCCTGACTTTC. Drawing the rest from reference TRBV5-6 and TRBJ2-6, the complete variable domain is DAGVTQSPTHLIKTRGQQVTLRCSPKSGHDTVSWYQQALGQGPQFIFQYYEEEERQRGNFPDRFSGHQFPNYSSELNVNALLLGDSALYLCASRGSGANVLTFGAGSRLTVL.